The clone carrying this T cell receptor beta chain has a handful of counts. The antigen remains undetermined. Sequencing of cultured CD4+ T cell DNA used the Oncomine TCR Beta short-read assay. TCRdb re-derived calls from the PCR reads in MiXCR, one entry per CDR3 protein. The sample lists roughly 18,000 distinct CDR3 sequences; about 50% were seen once. Regarding treatment: roughly 11-day PBMC culture with coronavirus spike peptide pools or control peptides (ViraFEST assay). ViraFEST relied on peptide pools to expand antigen-specific T cells; the TCRs were sequenced afterward. About 2 million PBMCs went into each well for culture with approximately 9.8 IU/ml IL-2 and about 10 ug/ml peptide pools. Trimming removed 2 bases from V and 4 bases from J, with 16 bases in between. Germline CDR1 is SGHVS and CDR2 is FQNEAQ. The CDR3 is made up of 16 amino acids. The sample originates from a study of vaccination and CD4 T cells after COVID-19.

Sample: CD4+ T cells from blood, cultured in vitro, taken before SARS-CoV-2 vaccination. This sequence originates from a human donor who had recovered from COVID-19. The chain joins TRBV7-8 to TRBJ2-3, with D perhaps TRBD1 or TRBD2 (6 bases each). The CDR3 DNA reads TGTGCCAGCAGCTTAAGGGGGGACACGAGTCCAGATACGCAGTATTTT. As protein: CASSLRGDTSPDTQYF.